A selection of T cell receptor beta chains follows, all from one sample in a study of cytomegalovirus exposure and HLA in healthy donors. Produced via immunoSEQ multiplex PCR; TCRdb's table is partial and in-frame only. The profile shows more than 100,000 clones, 60% to 80% of them singletons. Input material: PBMCs. The source of these receptors is a man aged 45-60 years in good health and CMV-seropositive. Both conserved end residues are part of each CDR3. The order of the fields is clone size, V gene, D gene, J gene, CDR3 DNA, CDR3 protein. D genes are given only for firm matches. Size is stated for part of the rows, as once, few or many counts, or as a class when the clone is expanded.

clone size: few; V gene: TRBV19; D gene: NA; J gene: TRBJ2-1; CDR3 DNA: TGTGCCAGTAGTTTCCAAACTAATGAGCAGTTCTTC; CDR3 protein: CASSFQTNEQFF
clone size: NA; V gene: TRBV2; D gene: NA; J gene: TRBJ2-2; CDR3 DNA: TGTGCCAGCAGTTACAGGGACCGAGGGGAGCTGTTTTTT; CDR3 protein: CASSYRDRGELFF
clone size: NA; V gene: TRBV19; D gene: TRBD1; J gene: TRBJ1-4; CDR3 DNA: TGTGCCAGTAGTATACAGGGGGAAGGTAATGAAAAACTGTTTTTT; CDR3 protein: CASSIQGEGNEKLFF
clone size: NA; V gene: TRBV15; D gene: TRBD2; J gene: TRBJ2-7; CDR3 DNA: TGTGCCACCAGCAGAGCGAGACTAGCACACGAGCAGTACTTC; CDR3 protein: CATSRARLAHEQYF
clone size: NA; V gene: TRBV4-2; D gene: TRBD2; J gene: TRBJ2-7; CDR3 DNA: TGTGCCAGCAGCCAAGACCCGACTAGCGGGGGACACTACGAGCAGTACTTC; CDR3 protein: CASSQDPTSGGHYEQYF
clone size: NA; V gene: TRBV5-1; D gene: NA; J gene: TRBJ1-1; CDR3 DNA: TGCGCCAGCAGCTATCAGGGGAGCACTGAAGCTTTCTTT; CDR3 protein: CASSYQGSTEAFF
clone size: NA; V gene: TRBV4-1; D gene: TRBD2; J gene: TRBJ2-7; CDR3 DNA: TGCGCCAGCAGCCTCACCGGGACTAGCGGGTACGAGCAGTACTTC; CDR3 protein: CASSLTGTSGYEQYF
clone size: NA; V gene: TRBV5-1; D gene: NA; J gene: TRBJ1-1; CDR3 DNA: TGCGCCAGCAGCTTGATGGGGGGGCGCTTGGGCACTGAAGCTTTCTTT; CDR3 protein: CASSLMGGRLGTEAFF
clone size: NA; V gene: TRBV6-5; D gene: TRBD1; J gene: TRBJ1-6; CDR3 DNA: TGTGCCAGCTCTCAAAGCAGGGACAGGAATTCACCCCTCCACTTT; CDR3 protein: CASSQSRDRNSPLHF
clone size: NA; V gene: TRBV14; D gene: TRBD2; J gene: TRBJ2-1; CDR3 DNA: TGTGCCAGCAGGGGGACTAGCGGGAGGGCTAATGAGCAGTTCTTC; CDR3 protein: CASRGTSGRANEQFF
clone size: NA; V gene: TRBV4-1; D gene: TRBD1; J gene: TRBJ2-7; CDR3 DNA: TGCGCCAGCAGCCCCTGGGACAGGAGTTACGAGCAGTACTTC; CDR3 protein: CASSPWDRSYEQYF
clone size: NA; V gene: TRBV5-4; D gene: NA; J gene: TRBJ1-5; CDR3 DNA: TGTGCCAGCTCGTCCGGGGGTGGAAGCAATCAGCCCCAGCATTTT; CDR3 protein: CASSSGGGSNQPQHF
clone size: NA; V gene: TRBV19; D gene: NA; J gene: TRBJ2-1; CDR3 DNA: TGTGCCAGTTCTGTATCTACCTACAATGAGCAGTTCTTC; CDR3 protein: CASSVSTYNEQFF
clone size: NA; V gene: TRBV5-1; D gene: TRBD2; J gene: TRBJ2-1; CDR3 DNA: TGCGCCAGCAGCTTGTCCGGGAGGGTTTACAATGAGCAGTTCTTC; CDR3 protein: CASSLSGRVYNEQFF
clone size: NA; V gene: TRBV2; D gene: NA; J gene: TRBJ2-7; CDR3 DNA: TGTGCCAGTGAGAAGGGAGACGGGGGTGGCTACTTC; CDR3 protein: CASEKGDGGGYF
clone size: NA; V gene: TRBV5-4; D gene: NA; J gene: TRBJ1-2; CDR3 DNA: TGTGCCAGCAGCCCCGACTTGGGTAACTATGGCTACACCTTC; CDR3 protein: CASSPDLGNYGYTF
clone size: NA; V gene: TRBV5-1; D gene: NA; J gene: TRBJ2-3; CDR3 DNA: TGCGCCAGCAGCCCCCTTGGGGAGGATACGCAGTATTTT; CDR3 protein: CASSPLGEDTQYF
clone size: few; V gene: TRBV5-1; D gene: TRBD1; J gene: TRBJ1-4; CDR3 DNA: TGCGCCAGCAGCTCCGAAGGGACAGGGGGCGCCGACGAAAAACTGTTTTTT; CDR3 protein: CASSSEGTGGADEKLFF
clone size: once; V gene: TRBV5-1; D gene: NA; J gene: TRBJ1-3; CDR3 DNA: TGCGCCAGCAGCTCTACCTCTCCTGGAAACACCATATATTTT; CDR3 protein: CASSSTSPGNTIYF
clone size: few; V gene: TRBV5-1; D gene: TRBD1; J gene: TRBJ1-2; CDR3 DNA: TGCGCCAGCAGCTTGGGACAGGGAAATATACGCGGCTACACCTTC; CDR3 protein: CASSLGQGNIRGYTF
clone size: NA; V gene: TRBV6-4; D gene: NA; J gene: TRBJ1-2; CDR3 DNA: TGTGCCAGCAGTGACTCCGGGGGATCCAACTATGGCTACACCTTC; CDR3 protein: CASSDSGGSNYGYTF
clone size: NA; V gene: TRBV28; D gene: NA; J gene: TRBJ1-5; CDR3 DNA: TGTGCCAGCAGTTCCCCGGACAGTAACAATCAGCCCCAGCATTTT; CDR3 protein: CASSSPDSNNQPQHF
clone size: NA; V gene: TRBV6-6; D gene: TRBD1; J gene: TRBJ2-7; CDR3 DNA: TGTGCCAGCAGGCTGACGACAGGGATAGGCGAGCAGTACTTC; CDR3 protein: CASRLTTGIGEQYF
clone size: NA; V gene: TRBV6-6; D gene: NA; J gene: TRBJ2-1; CDR3 DNA: TGTGCCAGCAGTTACCCGACAGGTATCTCCGACAATGAGCAGTTCTTC; CDR3 protein: CASSYPTGISDNEQFF
clone size: NA; V gene: TRBV20-1; D gene: TRBD1; J gene: TRBJ1-5; CDR3 DNA: TGCAGTGCTTGGACAGGGGTCATGCATTTT; CDR3 protein: CSAWTGVMHF
clone size: few; V gene: TRBV6-1; D gene: TRBD1; J gene: TRBJ2-1; CDR3 DNA: TGTGCCAGCAGTGGGGACAGGGCTCACAATGAGCAGTTCTTC; CDR3 protein: CASSGDRAHNEQFF
clone size: NA; V gene: TRBV15; D gene: TRBD2; J gene: TRBJ2-7; CDR3 DNA: TGTGCCACCAGCAGTGGGACTAGCGGGATTGTCTACGAGCAGTACTTC; CDR3 protein: CATSSGTSGIVYEQYF
clone size: NA; V gene: TRBV7-9; D gene: NA; J gene: TRBJ2-5; CDR3 DNA: TGTGCCAGCAGCTTACTAGCCCAAGAGACCCAGTACTTC; CDR3 protein: CASSLLAQETQYF
clone size: NA; V gene: TRBV28; D gene: NA; J gene: TRBJ2-6; CDR3 DNA: TGTGCCGTCGCCCCGGGGCTGGGAGGTTCTGGGGCCAACGTCCTGACTTTC; CDR3 protein: CAVAPGLGGSGANVLTF
clone size: NA; V gene: TRBV6-1; D gene: NA; J gene: TRBJ1-5; CDR3 DNA: TGTGCCAGCAAAACTGGGCCTCACAGACAGCATTTT; CDR3 protein: CASKTGPHRQHF
clone size: NA; V gene: TRBV4-2; D gene: TRBD2; J gene: TRBJ2-4; CDR3 DNA: TGTGCCAGCAGCCCGGGACTAGCGGGGGCCGGTTGGAACATTCAGTACTTC; CDR3 protein: CASSPGLAGAGWNIQYF
clone size: NA; V gene: TRBV7-2; D gene: NA; J gene: TRBJ2-7; CDR3 DNA: TGTGCCAGCAGCTTAAGCCAGGGCGTCCGGAGCGAGCAGTACTTC; CDR3 protein: CASSLSQGVRSEQYF
clone size: NA; V gene: TRBV6-5; D gene: TRBD1; J gene: TRBJ2-7; CDR3 DNA: TGTGCCAGCAGGGAAAAGGGACAGGGGGCCTACGAGCAGTACTTC; CDR3 protein: CASREKGQGAYEQYF
clone size: once; V gene: TRBV20-1; D gene: NA; J gene: TRBJ1-1; CDR3 DNA: TGCAGTGCTAGATTGGGAGGGTCGGCTTTCTTT; CDR3 protein: CSARLGGSAFF
clone size: NA; V gene: TRBV10-3; D gene: NA; J gene: TRBJ1-1; CDR3 DNA: TGTGCCATCAGCACGCACCAGGAGGCCACTGAAGCTTTCTTT; CDR3 protein: CAISTHQEATEAFF
clone size: NA; V gene: TRBV6-5; D gene: NA; J gene: TRBJ1-1; CDR3 DNA: TGTGCCAGCAGGTACGGGAGAGCCCGTGACACTGAAGCTTTCTTT; CDR3 protein: CASRYGRARDTEAFF
clone size: few; V gene: TRBV11-2; D gene: TRBD1; J gene: TRBJ1-3; CDR3 DNA: TGTGCCAGCAGACGACAGGGAAGAACTGGAAACACCATATATTTT; CDR3 protein: CASRRQGRTGNTIYF
clone size: NA; V gene: TRBV5-1; D gene: NA; J gene: TRBJ2-2; CDR3 DNA: TGCGCCAGCAGATTGACGCAGGGATCGGGGGAGCTGTTTTTT; CDR3 protein: CASRLTQGSGELFF
clone size: few; V gene: TRBV18; D gene: TRBD1; J gene: TRBJ1-2; CDR3 DNA: TGTGCCAGCTCAGCGGGACAGAGCGAGATTGTCTACACCTTC; CDR3 protein: CASSAGQSEIVYTF
clone size: NA; V gene: TRBV11-2; D gene: TRBD1; J gene: TRBJ1-5; CDR3 DNA: TGTGCCAGCAGCCGACAGGGGAATCAGCCCCAGCATTTT; CDR3 protein: CASSRQGNQPQHF
clone size: NA; V gene: TRBV7-9; D gene: TRBD2; J gene: TRBJ2-5; CDR3 DNA: TGTGCCAGCAGCCCCCCGGGACTGACTAGCGGGGGGGAAGAGACCCAGTACTTC; CDR3 protein: CASSPPGLTSGGEETQYF
clone size: NA; V gene: TRBV4-1; D gene: TRBD1; J gene: TRBJ2-7; CDR3 DNA: TGCGCCAGCAGCCTCACAGGGGGTAACGAGCAGTACTTC; CDR3 protein: CASSLTGGNEQYF
clone size: NA; V gene: TRBV27; D gene: NA; J gene: TRBJ1-2; CDR3 DNA: TGTGCCAGCAGTTTAAGAGGCACCAACTATGGCTACACCTTC; CDR3 protein: CASSLRGTNYGYTF
clone size: NA; V gene: TRBV7-2; D gene: NA; J gene: TRBJ2-3; CDR3 DNA: TGTGCCAGCAGCTTAGATGCGGGCACAGATACGCAGTATTTT; CDR3 protein: CASSLDAGTDTQYF
clone size: NA; V gene: TRBV6-6; D gene: NA; J gene: TRBJ1-5; CDR3 DNA: TGTGCCAGCAGTTTAACATGGGAGGGGAATCAGCCCCAGCATTTT; CDR3 protein: CASSLTWEGNQPQHF
clone size: few; V gene: TRBV5-4; D gene: NA; J gene: TRBJ2-3; CDR3 DNA: TGTGCCAGCAGCTTGGATGCAGGGAGCACAGATACGCAGTATTTT; CDR3 protein: CASSLDAGSTDTQYF
clone size: NA; V gene: TRBV5-6; D gene: TRBD1; J gene: TRBJ1-2; CDR3 DNA: TGTGCCAGCTGTCTGTGGGACAGGAACTATGGCTACACCTTC; CDR3 protein: CASCLWDRNYGYTF
clone size: NA; V gene: TRBV5-8; D gene: TRBD1; J gene: TRBJ1-2; CDR3 DNA: TGTGCCAGCAGCTTGGCCGGACCAGGGGGCAAGAGTGGCTACACCTTC; CDR3 protein: CASSLAGPGGKSGYTF
clone size: NA; V gene: TRBV7-8; D gene: TRBD2; J gene: TRBJ2-7; CDR3 DNA: TGTGCCAGCAGCTCTCGGACTAGCGGGGGGAGCTCCTACGAGCAGTACTTC; CDR3 protein: CASSSRTSGGSSYEQYF
clone size: few; V gene: TRBV12-5; D gene: TRBD1; J gene: TRBJ2-5; CDR3 DNA: TGTGCTAGTGGTTCCGACAGGGTCAAAGAGACCCAGTACTTC; CDR3 protein: CASGSDRVKETQYF
clone size: NA; V gene: TRBV5-1; D gene: TRBD1; J gene: TRBJ2-7; CDR3 DNA: TGCGCCAGCAGCTTGGCCCCCGGGACAGGGGCCTACGAGCAGTACTTC; CDR3 protein: CASSLAPGTGAYEQYF
clone size: few; V gene: TRBV7-6; D gene: TRBD1; J gene: TRBJ1-4; CDR3 DNA: TGTGCCAGCAGCCTACAGGGGACTCCTAATGAAAAACTGTTTTTT; CDR3 protein: CASSLQGTPNEKLFF
clone size: NA; V gene: TRBV9; D gene: NA; J gene: TRBJ1-3; CDR3 DNA: TGTGCCAGCAGCCCCGGGAACTCTGGAAACACCATATATTTT; CDR3 protein: CASSPGNSGNTIYF
clone size: NA; V gene: TRBV4-3; D gene: NA; J gene: TRBJ2-7; CDR3 DNA: TGCGCCAGCAGCCAAGACGCGGAGGGTGATTACGAGCAGTACTTC; CDR3 protein: CASSQDAEGDYEQYF
clone size: NA; V gene: TRBV6-1; D gene: NA; J gene: TRBJ2-7; CDR3 DNA: TGTGCCAGCAGTGAAGCGGGCATCTCCTACGAGCAGTACTTC; CDR3 protein: CASSEAGISYEQYF
clone size: few; V gene: TRBV19; D gene: TRBD1; J gene: TRBJ1-2; CDR3 DNA: TGTGCCAGTAAAACAGGGGGTGTTGGCTACACCTTC; CDR3 protein: CASKTGGVGYTF
clone size: NA; V gene: TRBV7-9; D gene: TRBD2; J gene: TRBJ2-5; CDR3 DNA: TGTTCCAGCAGCCAGGGACTAGCTGAAGAGACCCAGTACTTC; CDR3 protein: CSSSQGLAEETQYF